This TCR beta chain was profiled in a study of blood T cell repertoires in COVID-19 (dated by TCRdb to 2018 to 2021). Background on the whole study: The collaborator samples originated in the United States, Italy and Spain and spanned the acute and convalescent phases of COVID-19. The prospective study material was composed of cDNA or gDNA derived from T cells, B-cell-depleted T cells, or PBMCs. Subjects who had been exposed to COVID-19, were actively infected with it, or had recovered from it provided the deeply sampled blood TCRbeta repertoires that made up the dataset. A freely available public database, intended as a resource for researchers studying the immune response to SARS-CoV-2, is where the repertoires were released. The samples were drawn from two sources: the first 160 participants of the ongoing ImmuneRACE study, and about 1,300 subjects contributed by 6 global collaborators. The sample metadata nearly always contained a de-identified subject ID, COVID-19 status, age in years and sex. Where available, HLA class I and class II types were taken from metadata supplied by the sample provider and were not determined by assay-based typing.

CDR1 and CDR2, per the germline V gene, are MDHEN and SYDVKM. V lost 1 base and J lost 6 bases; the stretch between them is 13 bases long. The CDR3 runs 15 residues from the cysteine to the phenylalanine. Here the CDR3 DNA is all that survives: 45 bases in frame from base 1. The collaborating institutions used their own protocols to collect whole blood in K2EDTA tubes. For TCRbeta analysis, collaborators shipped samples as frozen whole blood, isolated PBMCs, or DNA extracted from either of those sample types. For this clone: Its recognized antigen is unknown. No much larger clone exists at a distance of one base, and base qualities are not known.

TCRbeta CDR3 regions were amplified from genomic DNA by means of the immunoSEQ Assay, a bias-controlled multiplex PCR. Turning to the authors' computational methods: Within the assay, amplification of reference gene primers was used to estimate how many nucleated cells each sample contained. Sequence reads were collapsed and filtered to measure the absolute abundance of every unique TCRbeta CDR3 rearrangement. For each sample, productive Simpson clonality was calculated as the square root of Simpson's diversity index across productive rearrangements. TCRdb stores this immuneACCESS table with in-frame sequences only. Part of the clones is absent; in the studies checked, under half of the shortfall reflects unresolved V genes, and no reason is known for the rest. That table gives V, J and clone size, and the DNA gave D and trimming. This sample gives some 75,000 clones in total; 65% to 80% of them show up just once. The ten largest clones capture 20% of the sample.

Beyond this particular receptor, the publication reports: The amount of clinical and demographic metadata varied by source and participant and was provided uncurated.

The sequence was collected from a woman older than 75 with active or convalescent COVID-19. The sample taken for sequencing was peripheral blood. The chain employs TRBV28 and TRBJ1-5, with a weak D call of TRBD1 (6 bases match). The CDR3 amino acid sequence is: CASSLYREGGQPQHF. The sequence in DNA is TGTGCCAGCAGTTTATACAGGGAAGGCGGTCAGCCCCAGCATTTT. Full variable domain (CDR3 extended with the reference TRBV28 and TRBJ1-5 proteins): DVKVTQSSRYLVKRTGEKVFLECVQDMDHENMFWYRQDPGLGLRLIYFSYDVKMKEKGDIPEGYSVSREKKERFSLILESASTNQTSMYLCASSLYREGGQPQHFGDGTRLSIL.